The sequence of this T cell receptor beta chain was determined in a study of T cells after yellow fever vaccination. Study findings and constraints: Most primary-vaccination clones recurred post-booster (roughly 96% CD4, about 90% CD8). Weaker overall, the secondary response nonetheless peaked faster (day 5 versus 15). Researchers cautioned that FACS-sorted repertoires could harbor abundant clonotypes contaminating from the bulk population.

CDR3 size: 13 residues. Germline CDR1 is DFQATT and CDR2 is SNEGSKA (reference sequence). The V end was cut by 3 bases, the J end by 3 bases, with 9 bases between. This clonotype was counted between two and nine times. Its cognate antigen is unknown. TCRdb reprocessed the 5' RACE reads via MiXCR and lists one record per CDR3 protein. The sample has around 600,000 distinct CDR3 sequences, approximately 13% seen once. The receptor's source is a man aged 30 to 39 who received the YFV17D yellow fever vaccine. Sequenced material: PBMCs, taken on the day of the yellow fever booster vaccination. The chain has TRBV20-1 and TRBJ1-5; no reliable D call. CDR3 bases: TGCAGTGCTAGCGTCGGGGTCAATCAGCCCCAGCATTTT. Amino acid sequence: CSASVGVNQPQHF.